This is a list of T cell receptor beta chains from one sample in a study of neurological immune-mediated disorders. TCRdb used MiXCR to reprocess the 5' RACE reads, holding one entry per CDR3 protein. The sample records roughly 59,000 distinct CDR3 sequences, around 5% being singletons. The sequenced material came from PBMCs. Receptor source: a human donor with multiple sclerosis. The donor label of this sample is uncertain. The CDR3 runs from the conserved cysteine through the conserved F or W. D genes are given only for firm matches. Clone size is shown for a subset of rows, as once, few, many or a class of expanded clone.

d_call clone_size j_call v_call cdr3_nt cdr3_aa
TRBD1 few TRBJ2-6 TRBV4-1 TGCGCCAGCAGCCTAGACAGGGTTTGGGCCAACGTCCTGACTTTC CASSLDRVWANVLTF
TRBD1 many TRBJ1-5 TRBV7-2 TGTGCCAGCAGCCGGACAGGGGCTAGCAATCAGCCCCAGCATTTT CASSRTGASNQPQHF
NA many TRBJ1-1 TRBV18 TGTGCCAGCTCACCAAGACGGAGGAACACTGAAGCTTTCTTT CASSPRRRNTEAFF
NA many TRBJ1-6 TRBV6-5 TGTGCCAGCAGGATATTCGGCAATTCACCCCTCCACTTT CASRIFGNSPLHF
TRBD1 many TRBJ2-2 TRBV5-1 TGCGCCAGCACACACATCGGGACAGGGCTCACCGGGGAGCTGTTTTTT CASTHIGTGLTGELFF
NA many TRBJ1-2 TRBV20-1 TGCAGTGCTAGTAATCCATATGGCTACACCTTC CSASNPYGYTF
TRBD2 many TRBJ2-1 TRBV20-1 TGCAGTGCTCTCAATCCGACTAGCGGGGCCTACAATGAGCAGTTCTTC CSALNPTSGAYNEQFF
NA many TRBJ2-3 TRBV5-1 TGCGCCAGCAGCCCCGACAACACAGATACGCAGTATTTT CASSPDNTDTQYF
TRBD2 NA TRBJ2-1 TRBV7-9 TGTGCCAGCAGCCAAACCTCGAGCGGGGGCAATGAGCAGTTCTTC CASSQTSSGGNEQFF
NA many TRBJ2-1 TRBV6-1 TGTGCCAGCATCTTGACCGACCCCGGTGAGCAGTTCTTC CASILTDPGEQFF
TRBD1 many TRBJ2-1 TRBV20-1 TGCAGTGCTCCACCCCTGGGACAGGGGGATGAGCAGTTCTTC CSAPPLGQGDEQFF
NA many TRBJ1-2 TRBV7-9 TGTGCCAGCAGCTCCCCGGAGGAAGATGGCTACACCTTC CASSSPEEDGYTF
NA many TRBJ2-2 TRBV5-1 TGCGCCAGCAGCTTGGTGTACAGGGTGGACACCGGGGAGCTGTTTTTT CASSLVYRVDTGELFF
NA many TRBJ2-1 TRBV27 TGTGCCAGCAGTTCCCGGGGGAAGCACAATGAGCAGTTCTTC CASSSRGKHNEQFF
NA many TRBJ1-5 TRBV10-3 TGTGCCATCAGAAAGACAGGAGATGCGGGTCAGCCCCAGCATTTT CAIRKTGDAGQPQHF
NA many TRBJ2-2 TRBV12-3/TRBV12-4 TGTGCCAGCAGTTCCTACAGGAACACCGGGGAGCTGTTTTTT CASSSYRNTGELFF
TRBD2 many TRBJ2-2 TRBV20-1 TGCAGTGCTAGAGATAGTTGGGGGGGCACCGGGGAGCTGTTTTTT CSARDSWGGTGELFF
NA many TRBJ2-2 TRBV18 TGTGCCAGCTCATCACGGCGGTCGAACACCGGGGAGCTGTTTTTT CASSSRRSNTGELFF
TRBD1 NA TRBJ1-6 TRBV19 TGTGCCAGTAGTATACGGGACAGGGGGAGCTCCTATAATTCACCCCTCCACTTT CASSIRDRGSSYNSPLHF
NA many TRBJ2-1 TRBV20-1 TGCAGTGCTATAGGACGGGCCCGGCTCTCCAATGAGCAGTTCTTC CSAIGRARLSNEQFF